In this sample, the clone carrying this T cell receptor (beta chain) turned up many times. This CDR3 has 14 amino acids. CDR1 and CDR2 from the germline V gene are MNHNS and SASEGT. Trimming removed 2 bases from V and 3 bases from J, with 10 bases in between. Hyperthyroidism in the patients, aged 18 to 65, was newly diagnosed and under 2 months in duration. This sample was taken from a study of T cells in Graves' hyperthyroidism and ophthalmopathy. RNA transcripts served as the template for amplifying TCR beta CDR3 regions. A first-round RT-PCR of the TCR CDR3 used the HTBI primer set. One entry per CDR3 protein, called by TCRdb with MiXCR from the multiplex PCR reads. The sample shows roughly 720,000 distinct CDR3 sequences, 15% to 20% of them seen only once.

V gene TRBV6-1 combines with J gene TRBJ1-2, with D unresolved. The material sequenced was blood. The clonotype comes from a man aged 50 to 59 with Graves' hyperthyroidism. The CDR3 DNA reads TGTGCCAGCAGTGAAATGGGCAGAGACTATGGCTACACCTTC. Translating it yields CASSEMGRDYGYTF.